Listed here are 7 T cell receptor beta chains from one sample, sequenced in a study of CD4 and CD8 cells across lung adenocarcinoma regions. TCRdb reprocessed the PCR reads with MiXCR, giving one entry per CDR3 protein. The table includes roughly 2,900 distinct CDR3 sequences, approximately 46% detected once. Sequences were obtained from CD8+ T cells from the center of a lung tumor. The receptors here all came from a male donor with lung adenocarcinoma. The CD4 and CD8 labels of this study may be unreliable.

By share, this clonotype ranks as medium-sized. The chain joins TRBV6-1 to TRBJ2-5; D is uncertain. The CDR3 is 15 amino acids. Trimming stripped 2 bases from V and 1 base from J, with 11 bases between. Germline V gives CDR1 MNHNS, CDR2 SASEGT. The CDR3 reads CASSETTAGQETQYF. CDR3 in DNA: TGTGCCAGCAGTGAAACCACAGCAGGCCAAGAGACCCAGTACTTC.

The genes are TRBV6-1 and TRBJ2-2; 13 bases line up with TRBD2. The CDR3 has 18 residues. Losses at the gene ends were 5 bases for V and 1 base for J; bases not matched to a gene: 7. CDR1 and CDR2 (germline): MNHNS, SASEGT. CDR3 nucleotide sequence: TGTGCCAGCAGTCCCCGGCGACTAGCGGGAGGGAACACCGGGGAGCTGTTTTTT. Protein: CASSPRRLAGGNTGELFF.

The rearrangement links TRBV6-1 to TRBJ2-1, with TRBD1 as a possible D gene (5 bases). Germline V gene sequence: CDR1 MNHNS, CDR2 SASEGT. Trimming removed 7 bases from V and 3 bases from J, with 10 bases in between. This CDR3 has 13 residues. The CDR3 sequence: CASIQGGYNEQFF. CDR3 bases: TGTGCCAGCATCCAGGGTGGCTACAATGAGCAGTTCTTC.

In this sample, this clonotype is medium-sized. The CDR3 DNA reads TGTGCCAGCACTCCGAGCGGAGCGGTGTACAATGAGCAGTTCTTC. It encodes CASTPSGAVYNEQFF. The J gene is TRBJ2-1, the V gene TRBV12-3 or TRBV12-4, with D possibly matching TRBD2 (5 bases). The germline V and J ends were trimmed by 7 bases and 4 bases, with 17 bases remaining between them. CDR3 length: 15 amino acids.

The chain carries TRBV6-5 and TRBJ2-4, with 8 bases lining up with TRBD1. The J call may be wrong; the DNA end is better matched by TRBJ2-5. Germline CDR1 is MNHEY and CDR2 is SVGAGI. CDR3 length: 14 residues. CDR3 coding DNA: TGTGCCAGCAGTTTACAGGGGGAAGAAGAGACCCAGTACTTC. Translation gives CASSLQGEEETQYF.

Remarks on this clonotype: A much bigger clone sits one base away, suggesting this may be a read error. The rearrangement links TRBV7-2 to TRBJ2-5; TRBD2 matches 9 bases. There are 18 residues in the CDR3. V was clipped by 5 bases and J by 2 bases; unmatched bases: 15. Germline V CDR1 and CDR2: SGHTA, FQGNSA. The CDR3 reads CASSPRPSLAGMQETQYF. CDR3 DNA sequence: TGTGCCAGCAGCCCACGCCCCTCGCTAGCGGGGATGCAAGAGACCCAGTACTTC.

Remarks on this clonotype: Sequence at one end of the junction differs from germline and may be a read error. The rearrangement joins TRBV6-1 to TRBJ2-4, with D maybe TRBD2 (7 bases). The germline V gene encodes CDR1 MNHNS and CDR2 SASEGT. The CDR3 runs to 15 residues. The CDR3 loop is CASRRGRGAKNIQYF. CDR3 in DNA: TGTGCCAGCAGGAGGGGGAGGGGAGCCAAAAACATTCAGTATTTC.